This T cell receptor beta chain was profiled in a study of T cells in women clearing cervical HPV infection. Study background: Control women cleared a single incident HPV16 infection within 12 months. Study-wide results and limits: Richness differences could reflect unmeasured T-cell content per sample. Repertoire richness, not evenness, was significantly elevated in CIN3+ cases versus controls.

This clone is classed as medium-sized by frequency. Its antigen remains unknown. The CDR3 goes on 3 residues after the read ends, and that part is filled in from the germline J gene. Data came from immunoSEQ multiplex PCR; TCRdb stores just in-frame clones and leaves some out. This sample's table reports 11,000 or so clones. Per germline, CDR1 SGHTA and CDR2 FQGTGA. The ends were cut back, 6 bases at V and 1 base at J, with 9 bases in the middle. This CDR3 has 14 residues. V is TRBV7-3 and J is TRBJ2-2; D may be TRBD1 (6 bases). The origin of this receptor is a woman aged 18 to 75 with a cervical HPV16 infection that either progressed to CIN3+ or cleared (not recorded which). Input material: blood buffy coat. The CDR3 is CASRPDRNTGELFF. The part of the CDR3 DNA that was read is TGTGCCAGCAGACCGGACAGGAACACCGGGGAG.